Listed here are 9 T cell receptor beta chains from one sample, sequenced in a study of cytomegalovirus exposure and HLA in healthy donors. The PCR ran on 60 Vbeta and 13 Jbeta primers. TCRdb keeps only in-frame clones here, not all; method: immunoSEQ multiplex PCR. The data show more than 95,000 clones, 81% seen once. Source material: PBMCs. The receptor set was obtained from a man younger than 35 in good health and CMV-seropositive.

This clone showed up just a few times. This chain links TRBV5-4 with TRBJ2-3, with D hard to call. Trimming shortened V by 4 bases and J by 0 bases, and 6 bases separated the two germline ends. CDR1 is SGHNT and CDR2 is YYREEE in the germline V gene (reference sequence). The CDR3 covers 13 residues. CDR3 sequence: CASSLVSTDTQYF. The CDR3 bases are TGTGCCAGCAGCCTAGTCAGCACAGATACGCAGTATTTT.

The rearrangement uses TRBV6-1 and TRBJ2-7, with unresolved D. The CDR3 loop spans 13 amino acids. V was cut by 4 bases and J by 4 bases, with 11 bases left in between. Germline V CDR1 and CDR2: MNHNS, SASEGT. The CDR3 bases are TGTGCCAGCAGTGTGGGCAGGATTTACGAGCAGTACTTC. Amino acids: CASSVGRIYEQYF.

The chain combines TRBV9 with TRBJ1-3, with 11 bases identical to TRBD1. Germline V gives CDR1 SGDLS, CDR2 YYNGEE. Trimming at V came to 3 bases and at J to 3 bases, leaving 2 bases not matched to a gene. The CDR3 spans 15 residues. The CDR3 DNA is TGTGCCAGCAGCGGGACAGGGGGCGTTGGAAACACCATATATTTT. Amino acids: CASSGTGGVGNTIYF.

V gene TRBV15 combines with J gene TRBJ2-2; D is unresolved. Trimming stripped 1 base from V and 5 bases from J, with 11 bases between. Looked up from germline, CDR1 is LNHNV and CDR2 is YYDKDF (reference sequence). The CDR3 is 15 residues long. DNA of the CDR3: TGTGCCACCAGCAGAGGGGCAGCCGCGACCGGGGAGCTGTTTTTT. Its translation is CATSRGAAATGELFF.

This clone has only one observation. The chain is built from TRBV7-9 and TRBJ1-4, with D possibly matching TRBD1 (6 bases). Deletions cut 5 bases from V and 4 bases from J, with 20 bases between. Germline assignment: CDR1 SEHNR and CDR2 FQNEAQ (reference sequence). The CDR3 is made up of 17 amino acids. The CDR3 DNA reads TGTGCCAGCAGCACCGGGACAAACATGGGGGTTAATGAAAAACTGTTTTTT. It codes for CASSTGTNMGVNEKLFF. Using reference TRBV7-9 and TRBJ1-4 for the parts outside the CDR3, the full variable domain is DTGVSQNPRHKITKRGQNVTFRCDPISEHNRLYWYRQTLGQGPEFLTYFQNEAQLEKSRLLSDRFSAERPKGSFSTLEIQRTEQGDSAMYLCASSTGTNMGVNEKLFFGSGTQLSVL.

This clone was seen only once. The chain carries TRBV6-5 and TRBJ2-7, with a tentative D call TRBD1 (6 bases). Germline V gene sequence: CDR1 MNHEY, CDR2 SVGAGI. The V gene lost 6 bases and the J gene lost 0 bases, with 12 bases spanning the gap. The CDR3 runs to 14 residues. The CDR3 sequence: CASRTGSSSYEQYF. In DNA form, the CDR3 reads TGTGCCAGCAGGACAGGATCTAGCTCCTACGAGCAGTACTTC.

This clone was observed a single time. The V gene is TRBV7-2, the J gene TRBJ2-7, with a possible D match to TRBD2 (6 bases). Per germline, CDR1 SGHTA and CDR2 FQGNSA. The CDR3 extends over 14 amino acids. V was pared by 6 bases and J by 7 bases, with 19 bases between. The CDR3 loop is CASSSGTSYVEQYF. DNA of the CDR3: TGTGCCAGCAGTTCCGGGACTTCGTACGTGGAGCAGTACTTC.

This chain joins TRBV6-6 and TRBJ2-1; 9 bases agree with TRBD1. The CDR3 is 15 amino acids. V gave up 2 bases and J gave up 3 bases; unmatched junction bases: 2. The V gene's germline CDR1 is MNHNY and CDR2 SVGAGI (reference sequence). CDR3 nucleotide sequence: TGTGCCAGCAGTTACCGGGACAGGGTCTACAATGAGCAGTTCTTC. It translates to CASSYRDRVYNEQFF.

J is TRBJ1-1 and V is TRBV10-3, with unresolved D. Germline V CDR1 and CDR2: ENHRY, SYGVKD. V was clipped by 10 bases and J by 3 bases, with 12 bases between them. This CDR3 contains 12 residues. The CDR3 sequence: CATGWEDTEAFF. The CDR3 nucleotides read TGTGCCACCGGGTGGGAGGACACTGAAGCTTTCTTT.